This T cell receptor (beta chain) was captured by sequencing in a study of T cell responses to AZD1222 COVID-19 vaccine. Findings and limits, study-wide: In a largely white British group with more females than males, clonal diversity was possibly underestimated.

This CDR3 is built from 14 residues. Germline-derived CDR1 and CDR2 are SGHRS and YFSETQ. The ends lost 7 bases at V and 0 bases at J; junction bases unmatched: 3. A word on this clone: Its target is not known.

This table comes from immunoSEQ multiplex PCR, and its TCRdb copy is limited to in-frame clones, with some not included. The sample has approximately 94,000 clones, 80% to 90% seen once. The sample here was peripheral blood, taken on day 0 of AZD1222 vaccination. The receptor was isolated from an adult in good health. The chain links TRBV5-1 to TRBJ2-1, with 8 bases lining up with TRBD1. CDR3 sequence (DNA): TGCGCCAGCGGACAGGGAGGCTCCTACAATGAGCAGTTCTTC. Translated, it gives CASGQGGSYNEQFF.